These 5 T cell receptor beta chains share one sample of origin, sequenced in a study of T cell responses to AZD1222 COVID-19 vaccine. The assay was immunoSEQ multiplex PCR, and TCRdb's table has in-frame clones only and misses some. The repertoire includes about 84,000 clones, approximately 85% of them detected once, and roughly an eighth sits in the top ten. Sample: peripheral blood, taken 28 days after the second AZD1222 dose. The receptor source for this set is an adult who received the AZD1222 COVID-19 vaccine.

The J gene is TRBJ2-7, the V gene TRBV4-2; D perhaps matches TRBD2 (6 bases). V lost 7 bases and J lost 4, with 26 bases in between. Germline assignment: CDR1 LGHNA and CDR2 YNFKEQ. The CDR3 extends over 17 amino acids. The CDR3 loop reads CASTTLDGGTLGYEQYF. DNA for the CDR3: TGTGCCAGCACCACCCTAGACGGAGGGACTTTGGGGTACGAGCAGTACTTC.

The CDR3 nucleotides are TGTGCCAGCAGCTTGACTAGCGGGGGGCCTTCGACCGGGGAGCTGTTTTTT. Protein product: CASSLTSGGPSTGELFF. The rearrangement uses TRBV9 and TRBJ2-2; 13 bases map to TRBD2. Germline V gene data show CDR1 as SGDLS and CDR2 as YYNGEE. The J segment lost 5 bases and the V segment lost 4 bases, leaving 8 bases of the junction unmatched. The CDR3 is 17 amino acids.

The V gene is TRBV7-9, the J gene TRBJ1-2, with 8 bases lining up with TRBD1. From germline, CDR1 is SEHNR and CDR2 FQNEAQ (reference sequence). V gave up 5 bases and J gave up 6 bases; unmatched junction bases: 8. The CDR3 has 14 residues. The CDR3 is CASSLQTGENGYTF. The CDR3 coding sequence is TGTGCCAGCAGCCTCCAGACAGGGGAAAATGGCTACACCTTC.

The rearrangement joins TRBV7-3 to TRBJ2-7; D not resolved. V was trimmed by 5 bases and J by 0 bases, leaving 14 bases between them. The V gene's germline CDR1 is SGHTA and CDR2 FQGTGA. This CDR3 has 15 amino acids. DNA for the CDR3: TGTGCCAGCAGCCCCGGCCCCAGTGTCTCCTACGAGCAGTACTTC. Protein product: CASSPGPSVSYEQYF.

The CDR3 DNA sequence: TGTGCCAGCAGTGCCTTGGGGGGGTTCAATCAGCCCCAGCATTTT. The encoded protein is CASSALGGFNQPQHF. V gene TRBV6-4 combines with J gene TRBJ1-5; possible D gene TRBD1, 5 bases. The CDR3 has 15 residues. The germline V gene has CDR1 MRHNA and CDR2 SNTAGT. With 4 bases removed from V and 3 bases from J, the gap between germline ends came to 13 bases.